The sequence of this T cell receptor (beta chain) was determined in a study of tissue T cells after allogeneic stem cell transplantation. Trimming removed 3 bases at V and 0 bases at J, with 3 bases between. The germline V gene encodes CDR1 KGHPV and CDR2 FQNQEV (reference sequence). The CDR3 covers 12 residues. Judged by abundance, this clone is medium-sized. Gene names denote mouse genes. Sequencing ends 1 residue short of the CDR3 end; the germline J gene provides the rest. TCRdb's table, derived via immunoSEQ multiplex PCR, lists solely in-frame clones and lacks some. The sample shows 8,000 to 10,000 clones, about 35% of them seen only once. Described time point: mouse harvest day 14 after allogeneic transplant. Each mouse received 10^7 T-cell-depleted marrow cells plus 10^6 splenic CD5+ T cells by tail vein. B6 (H2b) cells into BALB/c (H2d) mice; tissues taken at day 7 or 14.

This TCR was recovered from a female BALB/c mouse given C57BL/6 T cells with graft-versus-host disease after an allogeneic hematopoietic cell transplant. V usage is TRBV26 and J usage is TRBJ2-7; D ambiguous. Sequencing used skin. The CDR3 region is CASSLTSYEQYF. The CDR3 bases that were read are TGTGCCAGCAGTCTCACCTCCTATGAACAGTAC.